This T cell receptor beta chain derives from a study of blood T cells in healthy people across ages. This CDR3 comprises 12 residues. CDR1 is MNHEY and CDR2 is SMNVEV in the germline V gene (reference sequence). Isolated per sample were at least 7 million PBMCs. Through a sample-barcoded 5' primer and a J-beta primer mix, a second PCR was run for roughly 6 to 12 cycles. Every sample returned 3 million or more CDR3-containing paired-end reads. TCRdb analysed the 5' RACE reads with MiXCR anew, one entry per CDR3 protein. The table shows 450,000 to 600,000 distinct CDR3 sequences, with roughly a quarter occurring only once. These same records also appear under a second study, on T cells of mothers and their children. That study adds: A few healthy Caucasian mothers gave samples, and so did their six children.

Sequenced: blood. The rearrangement links TRBV27 to TRBJ2-5; D perhaps matches TRBD1 (5 bases). The DNA end lines up better with TRBJ2-7; the J call may be wrong. The sequence came from a boy younger than 10 in good health. CDR3 in DNA: TGTGCCAGCAGTTTATCAGGGGACGAGCAGTACTTC. It specifies CASSLSGDEQYF.